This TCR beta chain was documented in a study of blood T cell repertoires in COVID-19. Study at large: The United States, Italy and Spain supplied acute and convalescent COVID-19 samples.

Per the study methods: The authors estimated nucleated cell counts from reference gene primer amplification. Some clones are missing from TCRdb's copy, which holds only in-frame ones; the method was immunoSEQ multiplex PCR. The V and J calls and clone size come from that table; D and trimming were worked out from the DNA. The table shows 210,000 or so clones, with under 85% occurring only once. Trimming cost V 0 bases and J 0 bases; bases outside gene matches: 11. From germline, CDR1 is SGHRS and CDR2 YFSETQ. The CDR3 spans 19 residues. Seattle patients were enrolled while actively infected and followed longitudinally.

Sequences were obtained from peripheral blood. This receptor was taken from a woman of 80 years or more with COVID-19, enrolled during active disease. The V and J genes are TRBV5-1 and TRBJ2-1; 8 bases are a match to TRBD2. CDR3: CASSLDARSGTSSYNEQFF. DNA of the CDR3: TGCGCCAGCAGCTTGGACGCGCGTTCGGGGACTAGCTCCTACAATGAGCAGTTCTTC.